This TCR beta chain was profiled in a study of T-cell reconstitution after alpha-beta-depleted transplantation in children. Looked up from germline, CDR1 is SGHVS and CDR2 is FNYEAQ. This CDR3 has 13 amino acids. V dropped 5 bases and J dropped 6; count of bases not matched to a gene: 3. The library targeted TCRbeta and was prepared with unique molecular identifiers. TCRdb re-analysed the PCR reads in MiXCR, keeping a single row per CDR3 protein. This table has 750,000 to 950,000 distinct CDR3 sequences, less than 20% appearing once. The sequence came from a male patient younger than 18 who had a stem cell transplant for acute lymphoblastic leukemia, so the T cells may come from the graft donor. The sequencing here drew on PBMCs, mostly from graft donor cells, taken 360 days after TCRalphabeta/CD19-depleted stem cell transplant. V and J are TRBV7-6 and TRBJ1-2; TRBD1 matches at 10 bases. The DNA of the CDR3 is TGTGCCAGCAGCCGACAGGGGGCTAATGGCTACACCTTC. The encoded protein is CASSRQGANGYTF.